This entry lists 9 T cell receptor beta chains sequenced from one sample in a study of T cell responses to AZD1222 COVID-19 vaccine. The data were produced by immunoSEQ multiplex PCR, yet TCRdb's version contains in-frame clones alone and is incomplete. The repertoire holds hundreds of thousands of clones, approximately 94% seen once, with 0.55% in the top ten. The sequencing used peripheral blood, collected 28 days after the second AZD1222 dose. These receptors came from an adult who received the AZD1222 COVID-19 vaccine.

V and J are TRBV5-4 and TRBJ1-3; D uncertain. The CDR3 contains 16 residues. V lost 1 base and J 0 bases, leaving 11 bases between the germline ends. Germline values: CDR1 SGHNT, CDR2 YYREEE (reference sequence). The CDR3 bases are TGTGCCAGCAGCTTGTGGAGTAGCCACTCTGGAAACACCATATATTTT. Protein sequence: CASSLWSSHSGNTIYF. Looking up the rest from reference TRBV5-4 and TRBJ1-3 gives the full variable domain: ETGVTQSPTHLIKTRGQQVTLRCSSQSGHNTVSWYQQALGQGPQFIFQYYREEENGRGNFPPRFSGLQFPNYSSELNVNALELDDSALYLCASSLWSSHSGNTIYFGEGSWLTVV.

V and J are TRBV15 and TRBJ1-5; D is perhaps TRBD1 (6 bases). The CDR3 loop spans 13 amino acids. V lost 6 bases and J lost 6, with 12 bases in between. Germline-derived CDR1 and CDR2 are LNHNV and YYDKDF (reference sequence). This chain's CDR3 is CATRGRGGQPQHF. The CDR3 DNA follows: TGTGCCACCAGAGGCAGGGGTGGTCAGCCCCAGCATTTT.

The chain employs TRBV3-1 (or the pseudogene TRBV3-2) and TRBJ1-1; weak D call: TRBD1 (6 bases). V was trimmed by 6 bases and J by 0 bases, leaving 14 bases between them. From germline, CDR1 is LGHDT and CDR2 YNNKEL (reference sequence). This CDR3 is built from 15 residues. CDR3 in amino acids: CASRHRTGMNTEAFF. CDR3 in DNA: TGTGCCAGCAGACATCGAACAGGGATGAACACTGAAGCTTTCTTT.

V is TRBV7-8 and J is TRBJ2-7; possibly TRBD1 or TRBD2 for D (5 bases each). Germline CDR1 SGHVS, CDR2 FQNEAQ. The V gene lost 5 bases and the J gene lost 1 base, with 18 bases spanning the gap. This CDR3 has 16 residues. The CDR3 DNA is TGTGCCAGCAGCACATCCCCTGGGGGTATTTCCTACGAGCAGTACTTC. Protein product: CASSTSPGGISYEQYF.

This clone came up once. J is TRBJ1-2 and V is TRBV7-8; tentative D call: TRBD1 (6 bases). CDR1 is SGHVS, CDR2 FQNEAQ, per germline. Trimming stripped 3 bases from V and 6 bases from J, with 8 bases between. The CDR3 consists of 12 residues. Here the CDR3 reads CASSFSGDGYTF. As DNA, the CDR3 is TGTGCCAGCAGCTTCTCAGGGGATGGCTACACCTTC.

This chain uses TRBV2 with TRBJ1-5; TRBD1 might be the D (5 bases). Trimming pared 5 bases from V and 0 bases from J, leaving 11 bases between. Looked up from germline, CDR1 is SNHLY and CDR2 is FYNNEI. The CDR3 contains 15 residues. CDR3 region: CASSRRQNSNQPQHF. DNA of the CDR3: TGTGCCAGCAGTCGACGACAGAATAGCAATCAGCCCCAGCATTTT.

This chain connects TRBV11-2 to TRBJ2-7; D is ambiguous. The germline CDR1 and CDR2 sequences are SGHAT and FQNNGV. The length of the CDR3 is 13 residues. The V and J ends lost 4 bases and 6 bases respectively, with 13 bases between them. CDR3 region: CASSSSFVLEQYF. The CDR3 nucleotides read TGTGCCAGCAGCTCCTCATTCGTTCTCGAGCAGTACTTC. Drawing the rest from reference TRBV11-2 and TRBJ2-7, the complete variable domain is EAGVAQSPRYKIIEKRQSVAFWCNPISGHATLYWYQQILGQGPKLLIQFQNNGVVDDSQLPKDRFSAERLKGVDSTLKIQPAKLEDSAVYLCASSSSFVLEQYFGPGTRLTVT.

The rearrangement links TRBV28 to TRBJ1-6; 8 bases map to TRBD1. In germline, CDR1 is MDHEN, CDR2 SYDVKM. The V and J ends lost 5 bases and 8 bases, in that order; junction bases with no gene match: 5. The CDR3 loop spans 14 amino acids. The CDR3, as DNA: TGTGCCAGCAGTACGGGACAGGCTGATTCACCCCTCCACTTT. It translates to CASSTGQADSPLHF.

The rearrangement links TRBV5-6 to TRBJ2-7; D remains unclear. The V gene's germline CDR1 is SGHDT and CDR2 YYEEEE. V was pared by 4 bases and J by 2 bases, with 10 bases between. The CDR3 spans 13 residues. The CDR3 sequence is CASSTTGTYEQYF. DNA of the CDR3: TGTGCCAGCAGCACAACTGGAACCTACGAGCAGTACTTC.